This T cell receptor (beta chain) appears in the sequencing data of a study of blood T cell repertoires in COVID-19 (dated by TCRdb to the early 2020s). Study-level background: Samples covering the acute and convalescent phases of COVID-19 were provided by collaborators in the United States, Italy and Spain. The material from the prospective study consisted of cDNA or gDNA derived from T cells, B-cell-depleted T cells, or PBMCs. Deeply sampled blood TCRbeta repertoires from subjects exposed to, actively infected with, or recovered from COVID-19 were included in the dataset. The repertoires were released in a freely available public database intended as a resource for research on the immune response to SARS-CoV-2. Samples came from the ongoing ImmuneRACE study (first 160 participants) plus 1,254 subjects from 6 global collaborators. Nearly every sample came with metadata listing a de-identified subject ID, COVID-19 status, age in years and sex. Where available, HLA class I and class II types were obtained from metadata supplied by the sample provider rather than from assay-based typing. Broad study findings and their caveats: How much clinical and demographic metadata was included differed by source and by participant, and the metadata was provided uncurated.

Samples from volunteer blood donors who had recovered from COVID-19 were contributed by a second Seattle source. Whole blood was collected in K2EDTA tubes by collaborating institutions according to the institutions' own protocols. For TCRbeta analysis, collaborators shipped samples in one of three forms: frozen whole blood, isolated PBMCs, or DNA extracted from either of those sample types. Comments on this clone: This receptor's antigen is unknown. No base quality information exists; no much larger clone differs at one position.

TCRbeta CDR3 regions were amplified from genomic DNA using the immunoSEQ Assay, a bias-controlled multiplex PCR. Concerning the study's data processing: Within the assay, amplification of reference gene primers was used to estimate how many nucleated cells each sample contained. Sequence reads were collapsed and filtered to measure the absolute abundance of every unique TCRbeta CDR3 rearrangement. For each sample, productive Simpson clonality was calculated by taking the square root of Simpson's diversity index across productive rearrangements. TCRdb took over this immuneACCESS table, retaining in-frame rearrangements with V and J assigned. Such tables are incomplete; in checked studies, under half of the missing clones stem from an unresolved V gene, and the remainder is unexplained. V, J and clone size derive from that table, while D and trimming were established from the DNA sequence. The sample table shows 200,000 to 250,000 clones, and about 79% are seen once. The top ten clones comprise about 1.5% of the sample.

The germline ends are 12 bases apart after V is trimmed by 1 base and J by 2 bases. The CDR3 holds 15 amino acids from the cysteine to the phenylalanine. This entry keeps only the CDR3 DNA: 45 bases, framed from base 1. CDR1 and CDR2 were assigned from the germline V gene as SGHRS and YFSETQ. This receptor was obtained from a woman in her 40s who had recovered from COVID-19. Recombination joined TRBV5-1 with TRBJ2-5, with a tentative D gene TRBD2 over 6 matching bases. The sample taken for sequencing was peripheral blood. The CDR3 corresponds to CASSLQGGGQETQYF. The DNA is as follows: TGCGCCAGCAGCTTGCAAGGTGGAGGGCAAGAGACCCAGTACTTC.